Listed here are 5 T cell receptor beta chains from one sample, sequenced in a study of post-analysis software for immune sequencing data. General study points: Patients had higher frequencies than controls of roughly five TRBV segments, including TRBV5-6, TRBV5-1 and TRBV20-1.

These receptors' antigens are unknown. Unique molecular identifiers tagged the TCR beta cDNA libraries. TCRdb recomputed calls from the PCR reads with MiXCR, one row per CDR3 protein. The sample has about 540,000 distinct CDR3 sequences, under 40% seen once. The specimen sequenced was blood. The origin of the receptors is a girl under 18 with multiple sclerosis.

This clonotype has a handful of counts. Here the CDR3 DNA reads TGTGCCAGTTTTGTCACAGATACGCAGTATTTT. Amino acids: CASFVTDTQYF. The rearrangement uses TRBV18 and TRBJ2-3, with unresolved D. This CDR3 spans 11 amino acids. The V gene lost 9 bases and the J gene lost 2 bases, with 6 bases spanning the gap. From germline, CDR1 is KGHSH and CDR2 LQKENI.

The rearrangement links TRBV7-2 to TRBJ2-5, with TRBD2 matching over 9 bases. V was clipped by 0 bases and J by 2 bases; unmatched bases: 4. The CDR3 sequence is 16 residues long. The germline CDR1 and CDR2 sequences are SGHTA and FQGNSA. The CDR3 loop reads CASSLASSGIQETQYF. The DNA for the CDR3 is TGTGCCAGCAGCTTAGCGTCTAGCGGGATACAAGAGACCCAGTACTTC.

The CDR3, as DNA: TGTGCCAGCAGCTCGGAGGCCGATGAGCAGTTCTTC. It yields the protein CASSSEADEQFF. The genes are TRBV12-3 or TRBV12-4 and TRBJ2-1, with TRBD2 as a possible D gene (5 bases). This CDR3 has 12 residues. With 6 bases removed from V and 8 bases from J, the gap between germline ends came to 11 bases.

This clonotype occurred a few times. The chain links TRBV12-3 or TRBV12-4 to TRBJ1-5; D uncertain. There are 14 residues in the CDR3. Trimming shortened V by 3 bases and J by 0 bases, and 6 bases separated the two germline ends. The CDR3 coding sequence is TGTGCCAGCAGTTTTGCATTTAGCAATCAGCCCCAGCATTTT. Its translation is CASSFAFSNQPQHF.

V usage is TRBV10-3 and J usage is TRBJ2-1; D may be TRBD1 or TRBD2 (6 bases each). Trimming removed 8 bases from V and 2 bases from J, with 10 bases in between. The CDR3 consists of 13 residues. Germline values: CDR1 ENHRY, CDR2 SYGVKD. The CDR3 is CAIGRGPYNEQFF. The CDR3 nucleotides are TGTGCCATCGGACGGGGGCCCTACAATGAGCAGTTCTTC.